These 13 T cell receptor beta chains were sequenced from one sample in a study of kidney transplant recipient with SARS-CoV-2 infection. MiXCR was run by TCRdb on the reads, yielding one entry per CDR3 protein. Of 200,000 to 250,000 distinct CDR3 sequences detected, under 35% appear once; the ten largest clones hold roughly 7.3%. Sequenced material: a blood sample, taken at baseline and on day 111 from a kidney transplant recipient. The receptors originated from a male patient younger than 45 who had COVID-19 and was a kidney transplant recipient. Some of the T cells may derive from the graft donor.

This clonotype was observed once. This may stem from a read error, because a much larger clone lies one nucleotide away. J is TRBJ1-2 and V is TRBV25-1; D gene unclear. The CDR3 contains 17 residues. CDR1 MGHDK and CDR2 SYGVNS come from the germline V gene. CDR3 sequence: CTSSCIIELGKTYGYTF. The CDR3 DNA reads as TGTACCAGCAGTTGCATTATAGAACTGGGAAAGACCTATGGCTACACCTTC.

This clonotype has at least ten counts. The CDR3 here is CASSGILELGKTYGYTF. CDR3 coding DNA: TGTGCCAGCAGTGGGATCCTAGAACTGGGAAAGACCTATGGCTACACCTTC. This chain joins TRBV25-1 and TRBJ1-2; D unresolved. V was shortened by 4 bases and J by 4 bases, with 22 bases between the two germline ends. This CDR3 is 17 amino acids long. CDR1 is MGHDK and CDR2 is SYGVNS in the germline V gene.

V usage is TRBV19 and J usage is TRBJ2-3; D is perhaps TRBD2 (5 bases). The germline gives CDR1 LNHDA, CDR2 SQIVND (reference sequence). V was clipped by 3 bases and J by 4 bases, with 11 bases between them. The CDR3 spans 14 residues. The CDR3 bases are TGTGCCAGTAGTATGTTGGGAGAGGCAGATACGCAGTATTTT. Amino acid sequence: CASSMLGEADTQYF.

The chain couples TRBV5-1 to TRBJ2-1; the D gene is possibly TRBD1 (6 bases). The CDR3 length is 15 residues. Germline lookup yields CDR1 SGHRS and CDR2 YFSETQ. V shed 0 bases and J shed 4 bases, with 11 bases lying between them. The CDR3 DNA reads TGCGCCAGCAGCTTGGTGGGGGCGCGTTACAATGAGCAGTTCTTC. It is translated as CASSLVGARYNEQFF.

This clonotype occurred many times. The chain carries TRBV6-2 or TRBV6-3 and TRBJ1-1, with a weak D call TRBD1 (5 bases). The germline V and J ends were trimmed by 6 bases and 2 bases, with 10 bases remaining between them. CDR1 MNHEY and CDR2 SVGEGT come from the germline V gene. The CDR3 extends over 13 amino acids. The CDR3 spells CASRGDSNTEAFF. CDR3 bases: TGTGCCAGCAGGGGCGACAGCAACACTGAAGCTTTCTTT.

This clonotype was seen at least ten times. The J gene is TRBJ1-5, the V gene TRBV18, with D perhaps TRBD1 (6 bases). CDR3 length: 15 residues. The germline CDR1 and CDR2 sequences are KGHSH and LQKENI. V lost 6 bases to trimming and J lost 1 base, with 13 bases between them. The chain's CDR3 is CASSQDGQSNQPQHF. The CDR3 DNA reads as TGTGCCAGCTCCCAAGATGGACAGAGCAATCAGCCCCAGCATTTT.

As concerns this clonotype: One base away lies a much larger clone, so this may be a sequencing read error. The chain combines TRBV6-8 with TRBJ2-6; 7 bases align to TRBD2. The CDR3 has 15 amino acids. Per the germline V gene, CDR1 is MNHGY and CDR2 is SAAAGT. CDR3 sequence: CASRDGGSGANALTF. The CDR3, as DNA: TGTGCCAGCAGAGACGGGGGGAGCGGGGCCAACGCCCTGACTTTC.

This clonotype turned up a few times. A read error may be the cause here, since a much bigger clone is one base away. The chain is built from TRBV3-1 and TRBJ2-7; D remains unclear. CDR3 length: 13 amino acids. Germline V CDR1 and CDR2: LGHDT, YNNKEL (reference sequence). The CDR3 reads CAGSQIGESEQYF. The CDR3 DNA reads TGTGCCGGCAGCCAAATTGGGGAAAGCGAGCAGTACTTC.

Regarding this clonotype: The junction shows a germline mismatch at one end, possibly a read error. The chain recombines TRBV5-1 with TRBJ2-2; TRBD2 might be the D (6 bases). CDR1 and CDR2 (germline): SGHRS, YFSETQ. This CDR3 has 15 amino acids. CDR3 nucleotide sequence: TGCGCCAGCAGGCCAAATCGGGAGAACACCGGGGAGCTGCTTTTT. It encodes CASRPNRENTGELLF.

This chain connects TRBV3-1 to TRBJ1-2, with D unresolved. The ends were cut back, 5 bases at V and 4 bases at J, with 23 bases in the middle. The CDR3 extends over 17 amino acids. Germline loops: CDR1 LGHDT, CDR2 YNNKEL (reference sequence). In nucleotides, the CDR3 is TGTGCCAGCAGCATTGTTGTCGCCCTTCGAAAGACCTATGGCTACACCTTC. Its protein product is CASSIVVALRKTYGYTF.

The sample holds many counts of this clonotype. This rearrangement joins TRBV7-9 to TRBJ1-5; possibly TRBD1 for D (5 bases). Deletions cut 5 bases from V and 4 bases from J, with 12 bases between. Germline values: CDR1 SEHNR, CDR2 FQNEAQ (reference sequence). This CDR3 comprises 14 residues. The CDR3: CASSPGLTNQPQHF. CDR3 coding DNA: TGTGCCAGCAGCCCGGGACTGACGAATCAGCCCCAGCATTTT.

The chain recombines TRBV5-1 with TRBJ2-3, with TRBD2 identical over 7 bases. CDR1 and CDR2 from the germline V gene are SGHRS and YFSETQ. This CDR3 has 18 residues. After removal of 4 bases from V and 0 bases from J, the junction contained 14 bases not matched to a gene. The CDR3 loop is CASSLLPGRRGSTDTQYF. In DNA, the CDR3 is TGCGCCAGCAGCCTGCTCCCGGGACGGCGGGGGAGCACAGATACGCAGTATTTT. Full variable domain (outside the CDR3, taken from reference TRBV5-1 and TRBJ2-3): KAGVTQTPRYLIKTRGQQVTLSCSPISGHRSVSWYQQTPGQGLQFLFEYFSETQRNKGNFPGRFSGRQFSNSRSEMNVSTLELGDSALYLCASSLLPGRRGSTDTQYFGPGTRLTVL.

The chain links TRBV7-9 to TRBJ2-3, with TRBD1 matching over 8 bases. CDR1 and CDR2 from the germline V gene are SEHNR and FQNEAQ (reference sequence). V trimming: 5 bases; J trimming: 14 bases; junction bases outside the gene matches: 9. CDR3 length equals 12 residues. The chain's CDR3 is CASSGIRGHLYF. For the CDR3, the DNA is TGTGCCAGCAGCGGCATCAGGGGGCATCTGTATTTT.